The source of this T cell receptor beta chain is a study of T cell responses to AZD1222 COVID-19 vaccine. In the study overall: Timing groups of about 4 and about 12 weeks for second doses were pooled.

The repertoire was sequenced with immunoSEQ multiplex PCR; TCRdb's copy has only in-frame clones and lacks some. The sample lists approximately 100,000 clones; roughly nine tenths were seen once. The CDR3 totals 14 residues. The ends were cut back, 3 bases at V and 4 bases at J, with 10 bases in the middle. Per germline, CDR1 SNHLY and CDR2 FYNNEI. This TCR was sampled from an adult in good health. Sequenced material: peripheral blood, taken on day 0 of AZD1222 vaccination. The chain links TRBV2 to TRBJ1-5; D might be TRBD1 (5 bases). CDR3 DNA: TGTGCCAGCAGTGAGGCAGGGTCGAATCAGCCCCAGCATTTT. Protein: CASSEAGSNQPQHF.